The rows below give T cell receptor beta chains drawn from one sample of a study of CXCR3-negative and CXCR3-positive naive CD8 T cells. TCRdb derives one entry per CDR3 protein from the 5' RACE reads, leaving out DNA. The repertoire shows around 61,000 distinct CDR3 sequences; the top ten hold roughly 0.74%. The specimen sequenced was naive CXCR3+ CD8+ T cells from blood. The source of these receptors is a human donor in good health. Some clones in this sample may be carry-over from other donors' samples. Both conserved end residues are part of each CDR3. The listing skips clone size in some rows; elsewhere it reads once, few, many or a size class.

j_call: TRBJ2-1
clone_size: .
v_call: TRBV12-3/TRBV12-4
cdr3_aa: CASSLATGEQFF

j_call: TRBJ1-1
clone_size: .
v_call: TRBV2
cdr3_aa: CASSEARVGSNTEAFF

j_call: TRBJ2-1
clone_size: .
v_call: TRBV4-3
cdr3_aa: CASSQAPTLLAGGSNEQFF

j_call: TRBJ1-2
clone_size: .
v_call: TRBV29-1
cdr3_aa: CSSSGDYGYTF

j_call: TRBJ2-1
clone_size: .
v_call: TRBV6-2/TRBV6-3
cdr3_aa: CASSYSGGSYNEQFF

j_call: TRBJ2-7
clone_size: .
v_call: TRBV29-1
cdr3_aa: CSAVEPTYEQYF

j_call: TRBJ1-2
clone_size: .
v_call: TRBV6-2/TRBV6-3
cdr3_aa: CASSYLLEERDYGYTF

j_call: TRBJ2-6
clone_size: .
v_call: TRBV24-1
cdr3_aa: CATSVRSSGANVLTF

j_call: TRBJ1-2
clone_size: .
v_call: TRBV7-9
cdr3_aa: CASSLDGLWGESDYGYTF

j_call: TRBJ1-3
clone_size: .
v_call: TRBV4-1
cdr3_aa: CASSQTQLDTIYF

j_call: TRBJ2-1
clone_size: .
v_call: TRBV29-1
cdr3_aa: CSMDTLSYNEQFF

j_call: TRBJ2-5
clone_size: .
v_call: TRBV2
cdr3_aa: CASSEGPRWETQYF

j_call: TRBJ2-7
clone_size: .
v_call: TRBV6-5
cdr3_aa: CASSTGFPGEQYF

j_call: TRBJ2-1
clone_size: .
v_call: TRBV7-9
cdr3_aa: CASSLNGAGNEQFF

j_call: TRBJ1-1
clone_size: .
v_call: TRBV4-3
cdr3_aa: CASSQEVNSNTEAFF

j_call: TRBJ2-3
clone_size: .
v_call: TRBV6-2/TRBV6-3
cdr3_aa: CASSPLRGDTQYF

j_call: TRBJ2-5
clone_size: .
v_call: TRBV27
cdr3_aa: CASSLRLTGEETQYF

j_call: TRBJ2-3
clone_size: .
v_call: TRBV7-2
cdr3_aa: CASSPGGDTQYF

j_call: TRBJ2-2
clone_size: .
v_call: TRBV29-1
cdr3_aa: CSGDSYGELFF

j_call: TRBJ2-7
clone_size: .
v_call: TRBV7-3
cdr3_aa: CASSLLTGGVSNEQYF

j_call: TRBJ2-7
clone_size: medium-sized
v_call: TRBV7-7
cdr3_aa: CASSLASGSSYEQYF

j_call: TRBJ2-6
clone_size: .
v_call: TRBV20-1
cdr3_aa: CSARDRGGANVLTF

j_call: TRBJ2-3
clone_size: .
v_call: TRBV20-1
cdr3_aa: CSARTGFRTDTQYF

j_call: TRBJ2-7
clone_size: .
v_call: TRBV5-6
cdr3_aa: CASSLVTQTYEQYF

j_call: TRBJ1-3
clone_size: .
v_call: TRBV7-6
cdr3_aa: CASSLSPPHEANSGNTIYF

j_call: TRBJ2-5
clone_size: .
v_call: TRBV7-8
cdr3_aa: CASSLVGTGSQETQYF

j_call: TRBJ1-1
clone_size: .
v_call: TRBV5-5
cdr3_aa: CASSWRVNTEAFF

j_call: TRBJ1-1
clone_size: .
v_call: TRBV6-2/TRBV6-3
cdr3_aa: CASSYGGNTEAFF

j_call: TRBJ1-1
clone_size: .
v_call: TRBV29-1
cdr3_aa: CSVVGTGYSRSTEAFF

j_call: TRBJ2-2
clone_size: .
v_call: TRBV27
cdr3_aa: CASSLGSPDTAGELFF

j_call: TRBJ1-1
clone_size: .
v_call: TRBV10-3
cdr3_aa: CAISGAGTGAGDTEAFF

j_call: TRBJ2-2
clone_size: .
v_call: TRBV10-3
cdr3_aa: CAIPRRGPNTGELFF

j_call: TRBJ2-1
clone_size: .
v_call: TRBV5-5
cdr3_aa: CASSFGRADEQFF

j_call: TRBJ2-5
clone_size: .
v_call: TRBV20-1
cdr3_aa: CSARDIAGPEPKTQYF

j_call: TRBJ2-1
clone_size: .
v_call: TRBV20-1
cdr3_aa: CSARDNDRGSIYEQFF

j_call: TRBJ2-1
clone_size: .
v_call: TRBV4-3
cdr3_aa: CASSQGQYNEQFF

j_call: TRBJ2-1
clone_size: .
v_call: TRBV30
cdr3_aa: CAWSPGYNEQFF

j_call: TRBJ2-7
clone_size: .
v_call: TRBV5-1
cdr3_aa: CASSSPQGTEYYEQYF

j_call: TRBJ2-3
clone_size: .
v_call: TRBV7-6
cdr3_aa: CASSYTAARTDTQYF

j_call: TRBJ2-5
clone_size: .
v_call: TRBV29-1
cdr3_aa: CSVEDSRSFQETQYF

j_call: TRBJ2-6
clone_size: .
v_call: TRBV7-6
cdr3_aa: CASSPRDGSSGANVLTF

j_call: TRBJ2-7
clone_size: .
v_call: TRBV29-1
cdr3_aa: CSVEEAGGSSYEQYF

j_call: TRBJ2-7
clone_size: .
v_call: TRBV7-2
cdr3_aa: CASSTPDRGYYEQYF

j_call: TRBJ2-6
clone_size: .
v_call: TRBV6-2/TRBV6-3
cdr3_aa: CASSYWDPAGANVLTF

j_call: TRBJ2-7
clone_size: .
v_call: TRBV9
cdr3_aa: CASSAPGQGYEQYF

j_call: TRBJ2-3
clone_size: .
v_call: TRBV4-2
cdr3_aa: CASSQSSGLAGRADTQYF

j_call: TRBJ2-1
clone_size: .
v_call: TRBV19
cdr3_aa: CASSISLRGLVVEQFF

j_call: TRBJ2-7
clone_size: .
v_call: TRBV4-2
cdr3_aa: CASSQETLIYEQYF

j_call: TRBJ2-2
clone_size: .
v_call: TRBV7-6
cdr3_aa: CASSTWDLEAPAGGLFF

j_call: TRBJ2-2
clone_size: .
v_call: TRBV15
cdr3_aa: CATSNKTGFTGELFF

j_call: TRBJ2-7
clone_size: .
v_call: TRBV7-9
cdr3_aa: CASSLALDGTAYEQYF

j_call: TRBJ2-1
clone_size: .
v_call: TRBV28
cdr3_aa: CASSPPRQSDVNEQFF

j_call: TRBJ2-3
clone_size: .
v_call: TRBV9
cdr3_aa: CASSADPQGLAGTDTQYF